These T cell receptor beta chains were read from a single sample in a study of blood T cells in healthy people across ages. TCRdb itself ran the 5' RACE reads through MiXCR, one entry per CDR3 protein. The sample yields 1.5 million to 2 million distinct CDR3 sequences, 49% seen once. Input material: blood. The receptor set was obtained from a woman in her thirties or forties in good health. CDR3s include the opening cysteine and the closing phenylalanine or tryptophan. A D gene is named only where the DNA matches it firmly. The size field is filled for only some rows; it gives once, few, many or a size class.

v_call,d_call,clone_size,j_call,cdr3_nt,cdr3_aa
TRBV7-9,.,.,TRBJ2-7,TGTGCCAGCACCGAACGGGGGCGGGGGTCCTACAATGAGCAGTACTTC,CASTERGRGSYNEQYF
TRBV7-2,.,.,TRBJ2-5,TGTGCCAGCAGCATTCGACCAACTCAAGAGACCCAGTACTTC,CASSIRPTQETQYF
TRBV6-5,.,.,TRBJ2-5,TGTGCCAGCAGTCCTAAACCTGGGACTTACCAAGAGACCCAGTACTTC,CASSPKPGTYQETQYF
TRBV4-3,TRBD1,.,TRBJ1-1,TGCGCCAGCAGCCAAGGTGGGGACAGTAACACTGAAGCTTTCTTT,CASSQGGDSNTEAFF
TRBV20-1,.,.,TRBJ2-1,TGCAGTGCTGAGACATACGACAATGAGCAGTTCTTC,CSAETYDNEQFF
TRBV7-2,TRBD2,.,TRBJ2-1,TGTGCCAGCAGCTTAGTTGTCGGGGGGTCCGAGCAGTTCTTC,CASSLVVGGSEQFF
TRBV7-8,.,.,TRBJ2-7,TGTGCCAGCAAAAGGGGGGGCGCTTCCTACGAGCAGTACTTC,CASKRGGASYEQYF
TRBV18,.,.,TRBJ1-6,TGTGCCAGCTCACTCACGGGAGGACGCTCACCCCTCCACTTT,CASSLTGGRSPLHF
TRBV5-1,TRBD2,.,TRBJ2-5,TGCGCCAGCAGCCCAATCGGGACTAGCGGGGAAGAGACCCAGTACTTC,CASSPIGTSGEETQYF
TRBV5-1,.,.,TRBJ1-6,TGCGCCAGCAGCTTGTTTGGAGCCAGCTCCTATGATTCACCCCTCCACTTT,CASSLFGASSYDSPLHF
TRBV6-5,.,.,TRBJ2-7,TGTGCCAGCAGCCCTGGGATTTTCTACGAGCAGTACTTC,CASSPGIFYEQYF
TRBV20-1,TRBD2,.,TRBJ2-1,TGCAGTGCTCCACTCGGACTAGCGGGGGGGCCCGGCTCCTACAATGAGCAGTTCTTC,CSAPLGLAGGPGSYNEQFF
TRBV28,.,.,TRBJ2-5,TGTGCCAGCAACCCCGCGCCGGTTACGGAGCAGTACTTC,CASNPAPVTEQYF
TRBV7-2,.,.,TRBJ1-2,TGTGCCAGCAGCTTAGTGTCAACAGTCTATGGCTACACCTTC,CASSLVSTVYGYTF
TRBV5-1,TRBD1,.,TRBJ2-7,TGCGCCAGCAGCCCCGCGGGGACAGGGTACCACGAGCAGTACTTC,CASSPAGTGYHEQYF
TRBV10-3,TRBD1,.,TRBJ1-6,TGTGCCACAAGGAGGGACAGCTCCTATAATTCACCCCTCCACTTT,CATRRDSSYNSPLHF
TRBV19,.,.,TRBJ2-1,TGTGCCAGTAGTAGCAGGGTTTCTCACAATGAGCAGTTCTTC,CASSSRVSHNEQFF
TRBV13,TRBD1,.,TRBJ2-1,TGTGCCAGCAGCCTCCCGGACAGGGGGCATGTTGAGCAGTTCTTC,CASSLPDRGHVEQFF
TRBV25-1,TRBD1,.,TRBJ2-1,TGTGCCAGCAGCCCGTTGAGGGGGCGCGAGGATGAGCAGTTATTC,CASSPLRGREDEQLF
TRBV4-1,TRBD1,.,TRBJ2-1,TGCGCCAGCAGCCCGTGGACAGGGTTTGGTGAGCAGTTCTTC,CASSPWTGFGEQFF
TRBV20-1,.,.,TRBJ1-1,TGCAGTGCTAGAAAGTCAATCACATATAAAGCGGGGACTGAAGCTTTCTTT,CSARKSITYKAGTEAFF
TRBV28,.,.,TRBJ2-7,TGTGCCAGCAGTCCTCTAGATCGGGGTTACATCGAGCAGTACTTC,CASSPLDRGYIEQYF
TRBV3-1,TRBD2,once,TRBJ2-7,TGTGCCAGCAGCCAGTCGGGGGGGCCTTTCTCCTACGAGCAGTACTTC,CASSQSGGPFSYEQYF
TRBV29-1,.,.,TRBJ2-3,TGCAGCGTTGAAGGTGCGGCGGAATTTAGCACAGATACGCAGTATTTT,CSVEGAAEFSTDTQYF
TRBV6-2/TRBV6-3,.,.,TRBJ2-4,TGTGCCGGCAGTTACTCGGGGGACCTAGCCAAAAACATTCAGTACTTC,CAGSYSGDLAKNIQYF
TRBV18,.,.,TRBJ1-4,TGTGCCAGCTCATATCAAAGCACAACTAATGAAAAACTGTTTTTT,CASSYQSTTNEKLFF
TRBV6-5,.,.,TRBJ2-5,TGTGCCAGCAGTTACTCGGCGAGGGGCCGGGTAGAGACCAAGTACTTC,CASSYSARGRVETKYF
TRBV4-3,.,few,TRBJ2-7,TGCGCCAGCAGCCAAGCCTTTAGCGGACTTACACATCACGAGCAGTACTTC,CASSQAFSGLTHHEQYF
TRBV7-9,.,.,TRBJ1-1,TGTGCCAGCAGCTCCGGACAACAGAACACTGAAGCTTTCTTT,CASSSGQQNTEAFF
TRBV27,TRBD1,.,TRBJ2-7,TGTGCCAGCACCGAAGACCGGGACAGGGGTTCCGAGCAGTACTTC,CASTEDRDRGSEQYF